The 23 T cell receptor beta chains below were found in one sample sequenced in a study of identical twins. TCRdb analysed the 5' RACE reads with MiXCR anew, one entry per CDR3 protein. The sample records about 430,000 distinct CDR3 sequences, 15% to 20% being singletons. Source material: naive T cells sorted from blood. These receptor sequences come from a man aged 45-65 years in good health.

The genes are TRBV12-3 or TRBV12-4 and TRBJ2-1; D may be TRBD1 (10 bases). The V gene lost 4 bases and the J gene lost 4 bases, with 26 bases spanning the gap. This CDR3 is built from 19 residues. The CDR3 protein is CASSYPGQGWTSAYNEQFF. The CDR3 coding sequence is TGTGCCAGCAGTTACCCGGGACAGGGGTGGACTAGCGCTTACAATGAGCAGTTCTTC.

There are a few counts of this clonotype. The chain employs TRBV12-3 or TRBV12-4 and TRBJ1-2, with D possibly TRBD1 on 5 matching bases. The CDR3 consists of 11 residues. Trimming took 6 bases from V and 4 from J, leaving 6 bases between them. This chain's CDR3 is CASRTAYGYTF. The CDR3 nucleotides are TGTGCCAGCAGGACAGCCTATGGCTACACCTTC.

This clonotype showed up just a few times. V is TRBV27 and J is TRBJ2-1; 8 bases map to TRBD2. The junction had 7 bases not matched to a gene; V was cut back by 2 bases and J by 7 bases. The CDR3 is made up of 15 amino acids. Germline V gives CDR1 MNHEY, CDR2 SMNVEV (reference sequence). The CDR3 reads CASSLNGGAINEQFF. The CDR3 DNA sequence: TGTGCCAGCAGTTTAAACGGGGGGGCCATTAATGAGCAGTTCTTC.

This clonotype was seen repeatedly, ten times or more. This rearrangement joins TRBV20-1 to TRBJ2-1; 8 bases agree with TRBD2. The V segment lost 6 bases and the J segment 7 bases; nucleotides outside the gene matches: 11. Germline V gives CDR1 DFQATT, CDR2 SNEGSKA (reference sequence). CDR3 length: 14 residues. In nucleotides, the CDR3 is TGCAGTGCCCCTAAAGCGGGGGTTTCGAATGAGCAGTTCTTC. Translation: CSAPKAGVSNEQFF.

This clonotype has at least ten counts. V gene TRBV7-8 combines with J gene TRBJ2-7; 10 nucleotides line up with TRBD2. The CDR3 extends over 16 amino acids. Germline CDR1 is SGHVS and CDR2 is FQNEAQ. Trimming cost V 2 bases and J 2 bases; bases outside gene matches: 6. The CDR3 here is CASSLKRGGLTYEQYF. For the CDR3, the DNA is TGTGCCAGCAGCTTAAAGCGGGGGGGCCTCACCTACGAGCAGTACTTC.

This chain uses TRBV28 with TRBJ2-2, with D unclear. The germline V gene encodes CDR1 MDHEN and CDR2 SYDVKM. The CDR3 has 12 residues. Trimming shortened V by 7 bases and J by 12 bases, and 15 bases separated the two germline ends. The CDR3 DNA reads TGTGCCAGCACAAGCCTGGAAAAGAAGCTGTTTTTT. Protein product: CASTSLEKKLFF. Filled out from reference TRBV28 and TRBJ2-2, the complete variable domain reads DVKVTQSSRYLVKRTGEKVFLECVQDMDHENMFWYRQDPGLGLRLIYFSYDVKMKEKGDIPEGYSVSREKKERFSLILESASTNQTSMYLCASTSLEKKLFFGEGSRLTVL.

The rearrangement joins TRBV10-3 to TRBJ2-5, with 7 bases lining up with TRBD2. Germline CDR1 is ENHRY and CDR2 is SYGVKD. The CDR3 spans 15 residues. The J segment lost 1 base and the V segment lost 3 bases, leaving 5 bases of the junction unmatched. The CDR3 is CAISDSGQLQETQYF. DNA for the CDR3: TGTGCCATCAGTGATAGCGGGCAGCTCCAAGAGACCCAGTACTTC.

The V call is TRBV7-9, the J call TRBJ2-1; tentatively, D is TRBD2 (7 bases). Germline V gives CDR1 SEHNR, CDR2 FQNEAQ (reference sequence). Between the trimmed V and J ends, which lost 4 bases and 0 bases, there was a span of 13 bases. The CDR3 has 16 residues. CDR3 amino acids: CASSWLAGASYNEQFF. DNA of the CDR3: TGTGCCAGCAGCTGGCTGGCGGGGGCCTCCTACAATGAGCAGTTCTTC.

This clonotype was found a few times. The chain's CDR3 is CASSYSTGRLSTDTQYF. In nucleotides, the CDR3 is TGTGCCAGCAGTTACTCGACGGGACGGCTAAGCACAGATACGCAGTATTTT. The J gene is TRBJ2-3, the V gene TRBV6-2 or TRBV6-3, with D perhaps TRBD1 or TRBD2 (5 bases each). The CDR3 totals 17 residues. V was cut by 0 bases and J by 0 bases, with 13 bases left in between. The germline CDR1 and CDR2 sequences are MNHEY and SVGEGT.

The chain carries TRBV10-3 and TRBJ2-1; 10 bases are shared with TRBD1. Germline V gives CDR1 ENHRY, CDR2 SYGVKD. The V segment lost 6 bases and the J segment 5 bases; nucleotides outside the gene matches: 1. The CDR3 is 13 amino acids. The CDR3 region has the DNA TGTGCCATCAGGGGGACAGGGGACAATGAGCAGTTCTTC. Translated: CAIRGTGDNEQFF.

This clonotype has a count of ten or more. DNA for the CDR3: TGTGCCAGCAGCAATGGGGGGACTAACGATTACGAGCAGTACTTC. The encoded protein is CASSNGGTNDYEQYF. The chain couples TRBV21-1 to TRBJ2-7; TRBD2, the table's D call, was not compared with the DNA. TRBV21-1 is termed a pseudogene. CDR3 length: 15 amino acids.

This clonotype was seen many times. The V gene is TRBV28, the J gene TRBJ2-5; D may match TRBD1 or TRBD2 (5 bases each). Trimming pared 5 bases from V and 5 bases from J, leaving 24 bases between. CDR3 length equals 17 residues. Germline assignment: CDR1 MDHEN and CDR2 SYDVKM. The CDR3 region is CASSLSPPGPRRETQYF. In DNA form, the CDR3 reads TGTGCCAGCAGTCTGTCCCCTCCGGGACCCCGAAGGGAGACCCAGTACTTC.

The chain links TRBV6-2 or TRBV6-3 to TRBJ2-1; D uncertain. Looked up from germline, CDR1 is MNHEY and CDR2 is SVGEGT. The CDR3 runs 10 residues. The germline V and J ends were trimmed by 8 bases and 8 bases, with 7 bases remaining between them. This CDR3 reads CASGFDEQFF. For the CDR3, the DNA is TGTGCCAGCGGATTTGATGAGCAGTTCTTC.

This clonotype was seen only once. The chain employs TRBV10-3 and TRBJ2-5; D is undetermined. V was pared by 4 bases and J by 0 bases, with 3 bases between. The CDR3 spans 12 residues. Germline CDR1 reads ENHRY; CDR2 reads SYGVKD. The CDR3 DNA reads TGTGCCATCAGTGGGTACCAAGAGACCCAGTACTTC. Translated, it gives CAISGYQETQYF.

This clonotype occurred a few times. The rearrangement joins TRBV4-2 to TRBJ2-5, with unresolved D. The CDR3 loop spans 14 amino acids. Germline CDR1 and CDR2: LGHNA and YNFKEQ. Trimming took 3 bases from V and 0 from J, leaving 8 bases between them. In DNA, the CDR3 is TGTGCCAGCAGCCAGATAGGGTACCAAGAGACCCAGTACTTC. Protein: CASSQIGYQETQYF.

This chain uses TRBV29-1 with TRBJ2-3; 13 positions match TRBD2. The CDR3 is 17 residues long. The germline gives CDR1 SQVTM, CDR2 ANQGSEA. The ends lost 2 bases at V and 0 bases at J; junction bases unmatched: 5. The CDR3 bases are TGCAGCGTTGAACGGGGGGGACTAGCGGGAAGCACAGATACGCAGTATTTT. Translating it yields CSVERGGLAGSTDTQYF.

The gene calls are TRBV5-1 and TRBJ2-3; D might be TRBD2 (5 bases). The V and J ends lost 4 bases and 1 base respectively, with 13 bases between them. Germline V gene data show CDR1 as SGHRS and CDR2 as YFSETQ. This CDR3 contains 15 residues. The CDR3 is CASSPEEYGTDTQYF. The CDR3 DNA sequence: TGCGCCAGCAGCCCGGAGGAATACGGCACAGATACGCAGTATTTT.

The J gene is TRBJ2-3, the V gene TRBV10-1, with 8 bases identical to TRBD2. After removal of 3 bases from V and 5 bases from J, the junction contained 13 bases not matched to a gene. The CDR3 length is 17 residues. The germline CDR1 and CDR2 sequences are WNHNN and SYGVQD (reference sequence). As DNA, the CDR3 is TGCGCCAGCAGTGACCATGGTGGTGCGGGGGGAAGAGATACGCAGTATTTT. It encodes CASSDHGGAGGRDTQYF.

In this sample, this clonotype turned up many times. The chain has TRBV28 and TRBJ2-1; D is perhaps TRBD2 (5 bases). The CDR3 is 13 residues long. V lost 3 bases to trimming and J lost 6 bases, with 9 bases between them. Germline V gene sequence: CDR1 MDHEN, CDR2 SYDVKM. The CDR3 DNA is TGTGCCAGCAGTTTTGGAGGCCCCAATGAGCAGTTCTTC. Translating gives CASSFGGPNEQFF.

This clonotype has a handful of counts. The V and J genes are TRBV15 and TRBJ2-7; D is tentatively TRBD1 or TRBD2 (5 bases each). The CDR3 extends over 16 amino acids. V lost 1 base to trimming and J lost 4 bases, with 17 bases between them. CDR1 and CDR2 (germline): LNHNV, YYDKDF (reference sequence). DNA for the CDR3: TGTGCCACCAGCAGAGGTGGTCGGGGCTACGGGTACGAGCAGTACTTC. As protein: CATSRGGRGYGYEQYF.

The J gene is TRBJ1-1, the V gene TRBV3-1; TRBD1 might be the D (5 bases). The length of the CDR3 is 14 residues. V was trimmed by 5 bases and J by 9 bases, leaving 19 bases between them. Germline CDR1 LGHDT, CDR2 YNNKEL (reference sequence). CDR3 nucleotides: TGTGCCAGCAGCTCAAGCGGTGTTCGGGGCAAAGCTTTCTTT. It encodes CASSSSGVRGKAFF.

This clonotype was recorded many times. The gene calls are TRBV28 and TRBJ2-3; D remains ambiguous. The germline CDR1 and CDR2 sequences are MDHEN and SYDVKM. This CDR3 has 14 residues. V was cut by 4 bases and J by 11 bases, with 19 bases left in between. CDR3 nucleotide sequence: TGTGCCAGCAGTTCCTTTGATCTAGGGATTCGGCAGTATTTT. This codes for CASSSFDLGIRQYF.

This clonotype was recorded many times. This chain uses TRBV20-1 with TRBJ2-7, with D possibly matching TRBD1 (5 bases). Germline assignment: CDR1 DFQATT and CDR2 SNEGSKA (reference sequence). The germline V and J ends were trimmed by 6 bases and 1 base, with 10 bases remaining between them. CDR3 length equals 12 residues. The CDR3 DNA is TGCAGTGCGCAACAGGAATCCTACGAGCAGTACTTC. Translated: CSAQQESYEQYF.